The clone carrying this TCR beta chain was observed many times. What it binds is unknown. This sample was included in a study of T-cell reconstitution after alpha-beta-depleted transplantation in children. Study-level points and caveats: Surviving recipient T cells and thymic progenitors underlay high day-60 TCRbeta diversity in some patients. T-cell counts and diversity at one year following transplant were attributed mainly to newly produced T cells. Alpha-beta T cells present about two months after transplant were reported to originate from several hundred expanded graft clones.

Germline CDR1 reads SQVTM; CDR2 reads ANQGSEA. Trimming cost V 0 bases and J 1 base; bases outside gene matches: 11. The CDR3 consists of 19 residues. Molecular barcoding with unique molecular identifiers was used for the TCRbeta library. TCRdb ran MiXCR on the PCR reads and lists one entry per CDR3 protein. The sample contains 250,000 to 300,000 distinct CDR3 sequences, about 9.9% of which appear only once. The V gene is TRBV29-1, the J gene TRBJ2-1; 11 positions match TRBD2. The receptor's source is a male patient under 10 years old who had a stem cell transplant for chronic granulomatous disease, so the T cells may come from the graft donor. Specimen: peripheral blood, collected 180 days after TCRalphabeta/CD19-depleted stem cell transplant. The CDR3 sequence is CSVEDALAGGKRSYNEQFF. The CDR3 DNA reads as TGCAGCGTTGAAGACGCCCTAGCGGGAGGAAAGAGGTCCTACAATGAGCAGTTCTTC.